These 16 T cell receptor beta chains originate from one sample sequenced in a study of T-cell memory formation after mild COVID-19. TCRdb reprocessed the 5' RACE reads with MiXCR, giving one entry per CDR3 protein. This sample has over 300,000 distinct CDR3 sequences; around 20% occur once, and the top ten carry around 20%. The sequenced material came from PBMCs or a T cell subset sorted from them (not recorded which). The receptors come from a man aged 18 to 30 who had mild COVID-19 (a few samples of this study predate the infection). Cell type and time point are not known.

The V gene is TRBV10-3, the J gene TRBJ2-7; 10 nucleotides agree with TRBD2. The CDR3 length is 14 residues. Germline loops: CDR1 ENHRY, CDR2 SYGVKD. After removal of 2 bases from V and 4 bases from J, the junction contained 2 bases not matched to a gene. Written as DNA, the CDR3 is TGTGCCATCAGTGAGCCGACTAGCGGGTACGAGCAGTACTTC. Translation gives CAISEPTSGYEQYF.

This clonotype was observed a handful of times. CDR3 sequence: CASSLGPTGDSYNSPLHF. The CDR3 DNA sequence: TGTGCCAGCAGCTTAGGCCCTACAGGGGACTCCTATAATTCACCCCTCCACTTT. The chain links TRBV7-2 to TRBJ1-6; 7 nucleotides match TRBD1. The CDR3 sequence is 18 residues long. V was pared by 1 base and J by 0 bases, with 6 bases of the junction left unmatched. In germline, CDR1 is SGHTA, CDR2 FQGNSA.

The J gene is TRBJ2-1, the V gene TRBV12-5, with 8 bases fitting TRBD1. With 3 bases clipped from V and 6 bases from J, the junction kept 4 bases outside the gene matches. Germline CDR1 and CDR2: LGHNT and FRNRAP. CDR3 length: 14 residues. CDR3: CASGFGQGINEQFF. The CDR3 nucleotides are TGTGCTAGTGGTTTCGGACAGGGTATCAATGAGCAGTTCTTC.

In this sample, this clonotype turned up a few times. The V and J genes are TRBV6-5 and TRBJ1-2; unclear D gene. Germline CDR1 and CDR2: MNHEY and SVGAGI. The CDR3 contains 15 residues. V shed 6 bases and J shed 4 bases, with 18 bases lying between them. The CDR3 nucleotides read TGTGCCAGCAGGGCCGGATACCCCGCGGGCTATGGCTACACCTTC. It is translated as CASRAGYPAGYGYTF.

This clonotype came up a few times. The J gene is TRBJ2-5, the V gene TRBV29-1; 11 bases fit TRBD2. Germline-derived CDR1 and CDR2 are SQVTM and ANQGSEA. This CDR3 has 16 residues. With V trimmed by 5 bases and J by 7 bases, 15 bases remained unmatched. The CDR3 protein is CSVNLAGGAYKGTQYF. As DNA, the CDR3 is TGCAGCGTTAATCTAGCGGGGGGCGCTTATAAGGGGACCCAGTACTTC. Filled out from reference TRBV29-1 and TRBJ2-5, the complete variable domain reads SAVISQKPSRDICQRGTSLTIQCQVDSQVTMMFWYRQQPGQSLTLIATANQGSEATYESGFVIDKFPISRPNLTFSTLTVSNMSPEDSSIYLCSVNLAGGAYKGTQYFGPGTRLLVL.

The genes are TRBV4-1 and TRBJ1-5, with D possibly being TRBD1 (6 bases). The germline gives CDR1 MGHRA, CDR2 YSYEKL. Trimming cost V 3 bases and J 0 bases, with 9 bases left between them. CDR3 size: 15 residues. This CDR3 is CASSHRQVSNQPQHF. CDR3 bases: TGCGCCAGCAGCCACCGACAGGTTAGCAATCAGCCCCAGCATTTT.

For the CDR3, the DNA is TGTGCCAGCAGTTACATTCAGGGGGGAGAGCAGTACTTC. Its protein product is CASSYIQGGEQYF. The chain carries TRBV6-6 and TRBJ2-7, with TRBD1 as a possible D gene (7 bases). The length of the CDR3 is 13 residues. V was trimmed by 2 bases and J by 7 bases, leaving 12 bases between them. Germline loops: CDR1 MNHNY, CDR2 SVGAGI (reference sequence).

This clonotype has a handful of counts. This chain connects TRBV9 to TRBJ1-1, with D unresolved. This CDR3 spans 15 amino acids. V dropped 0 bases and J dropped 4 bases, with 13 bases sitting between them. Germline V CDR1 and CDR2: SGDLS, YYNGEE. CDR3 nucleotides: TGTGCCAGCAGCGTAGGCGGCGTCGGGGTCACTGAAGCTTTCTTT. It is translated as CASSVGGVGVTEAFF.

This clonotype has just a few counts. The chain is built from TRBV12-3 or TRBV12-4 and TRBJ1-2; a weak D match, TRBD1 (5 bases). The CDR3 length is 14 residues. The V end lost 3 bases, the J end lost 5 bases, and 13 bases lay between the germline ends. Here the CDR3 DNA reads TGTGCCAGCAGTTTCCCCCTTCGGGGGTATGGCTACACCTTC. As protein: CASSFPLRGYGYTF.

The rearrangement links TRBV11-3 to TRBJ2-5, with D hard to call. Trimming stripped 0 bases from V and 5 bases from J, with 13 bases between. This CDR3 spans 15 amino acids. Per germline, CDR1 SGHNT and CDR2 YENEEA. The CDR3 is CASSLDLGRLETQYF. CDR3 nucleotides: TGTGCCAGCAGCTTAGATCTCGGACGGCTGGAGACCCAGTACTTC.

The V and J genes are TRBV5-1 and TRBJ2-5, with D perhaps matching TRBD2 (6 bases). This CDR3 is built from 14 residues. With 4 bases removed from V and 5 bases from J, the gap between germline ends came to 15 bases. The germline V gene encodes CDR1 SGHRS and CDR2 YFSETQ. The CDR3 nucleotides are TGCGCCAGCAGCCAAGGGACTGGCGGGGAGACCCAGTACTTC. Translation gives CASSQGTGGETQYF. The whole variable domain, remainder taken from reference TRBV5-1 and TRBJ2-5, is KAGVTQTPRYLIKTRGQQVTLSCSPISGHRSVSWYQQTPGQGLQFLFEYFSETQRNKGNFPGRFSGRQFSNSRSEMNVSTLELGDSALYLCASSQGTGGETQYFGPGTRLLVL.

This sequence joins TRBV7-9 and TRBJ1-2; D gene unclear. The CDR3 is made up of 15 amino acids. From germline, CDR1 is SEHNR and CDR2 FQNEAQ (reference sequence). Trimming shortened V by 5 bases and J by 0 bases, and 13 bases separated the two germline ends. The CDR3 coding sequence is TGTGCCAGCAGCCCCTACTCCGAGGCTAACTATGGCTACACCTTC. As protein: CASSPYSEANYGYTF.

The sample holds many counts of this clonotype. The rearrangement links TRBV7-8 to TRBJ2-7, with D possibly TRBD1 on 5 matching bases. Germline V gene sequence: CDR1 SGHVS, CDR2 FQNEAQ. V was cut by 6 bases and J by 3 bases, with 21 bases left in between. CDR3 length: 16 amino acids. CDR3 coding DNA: TGTGCCAGCAGTGTGGGTTCCGGTCAGGGAAGCTACGAGCAGTACTTC. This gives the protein CASSVGSGQGSYEQYF. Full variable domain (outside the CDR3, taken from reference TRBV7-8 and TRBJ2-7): GAGVSQSPRYKVAKRGQDVALRCDPISGHVSLFWYQQALGQGPEFLTYFQNEAQLDKSGLPSDRFFAERPEGSVSTLKIQRTQQEDSAVYLCASSVGSGQGSYEQYFGPGTRLTVT.

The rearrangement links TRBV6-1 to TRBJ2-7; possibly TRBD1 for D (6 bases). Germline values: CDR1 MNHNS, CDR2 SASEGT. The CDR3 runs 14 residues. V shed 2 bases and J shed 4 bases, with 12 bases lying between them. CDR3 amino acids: CASSEPGHRYEQYV. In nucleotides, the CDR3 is TGTGCCAGCAGTGAACCGGGACACCGATACGAGCAGTACGTC.

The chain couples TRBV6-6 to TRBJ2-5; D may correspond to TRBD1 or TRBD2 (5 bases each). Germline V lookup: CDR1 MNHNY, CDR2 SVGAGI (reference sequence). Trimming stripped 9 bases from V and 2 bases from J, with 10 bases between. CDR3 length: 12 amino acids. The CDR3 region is CASGGRQETQYF. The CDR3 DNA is TGTGCCAGTGGGGGACGGCAAGAGACCCAGTACTTC.

The CDR3, as DNA: TGTGCCAGCAGCCCTCAAGTGGGGGGTGAGCAGTTCTTC. Protein product: CASSPQVGGEQFF. The V and J genes are TRBV7-3 and TRBJ2-1; TRBD2 is a possible D gene (6 bases). Germline V gene sequence: CDR1 SGHTA, CDR2 FQGTGA. Trimming cost V 5 bases and J 9 bases, with 14 bases left between them. The CDR3 covers 13 residues.